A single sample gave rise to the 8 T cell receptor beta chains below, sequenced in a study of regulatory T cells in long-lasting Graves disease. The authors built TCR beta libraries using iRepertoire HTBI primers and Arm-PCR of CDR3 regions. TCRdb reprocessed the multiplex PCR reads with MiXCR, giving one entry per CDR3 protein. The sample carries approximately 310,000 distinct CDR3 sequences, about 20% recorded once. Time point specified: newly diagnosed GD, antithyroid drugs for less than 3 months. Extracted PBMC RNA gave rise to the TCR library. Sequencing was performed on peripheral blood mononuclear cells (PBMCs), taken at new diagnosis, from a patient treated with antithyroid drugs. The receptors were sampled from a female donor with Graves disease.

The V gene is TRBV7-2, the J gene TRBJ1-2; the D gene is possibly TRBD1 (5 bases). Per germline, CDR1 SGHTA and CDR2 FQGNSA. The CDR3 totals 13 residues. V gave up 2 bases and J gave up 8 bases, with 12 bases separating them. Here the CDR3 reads CASSLSGFGGYTF. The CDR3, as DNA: TGTGCCAGCAGCTTATCAGGGTTTGGAGGCTACACCTTC.

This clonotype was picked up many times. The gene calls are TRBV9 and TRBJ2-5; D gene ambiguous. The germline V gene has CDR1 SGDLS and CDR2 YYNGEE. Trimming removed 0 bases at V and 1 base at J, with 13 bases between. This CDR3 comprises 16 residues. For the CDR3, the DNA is TGTGCCAGCAGCGTAGGCCCCGGTCAGAGCCAAGAGACCCAGTACTTC. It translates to CASSVGPGQSQETQYF.

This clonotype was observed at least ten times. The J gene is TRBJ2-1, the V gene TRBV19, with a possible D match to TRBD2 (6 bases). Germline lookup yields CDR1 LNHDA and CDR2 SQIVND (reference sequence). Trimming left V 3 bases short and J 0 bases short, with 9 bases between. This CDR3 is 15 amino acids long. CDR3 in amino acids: CASSIGSDSYNEQFF. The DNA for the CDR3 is TGTGCCAGTAGTATCGGGAGCGACTCCTACAATGAGCAGTTCTTC.

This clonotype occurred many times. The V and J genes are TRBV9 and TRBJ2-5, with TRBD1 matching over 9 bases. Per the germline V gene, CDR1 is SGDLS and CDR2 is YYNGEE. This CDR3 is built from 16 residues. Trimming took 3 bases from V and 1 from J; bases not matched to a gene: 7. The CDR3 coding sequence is TGTGCCAGCAGCGCCTCACAGGGGGCGGCCCAAGAGACCCAGTACTTC. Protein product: CASSASQGAAQETQYF.

The CDR3 DNA reads TGTGCCAGCAGTTGGACTAGCGAGAACACCGGGGAGCTGTTTTTT. It codes for CASSWTSENTGELFF. This chain connects TRBV9 to TRBJ2-2; 9 positions match TRBD2. There are 15 residues in the CDR3. V gave up 5 bases and J gave up 1 base; unmatched junction bases: 3. Germline assignment: CDR1 SGDLS and CDR2 YYNGEE.

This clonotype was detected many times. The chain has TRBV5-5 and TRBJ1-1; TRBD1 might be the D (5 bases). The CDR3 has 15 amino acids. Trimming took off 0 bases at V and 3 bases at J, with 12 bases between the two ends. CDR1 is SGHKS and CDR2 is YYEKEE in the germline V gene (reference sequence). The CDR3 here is CASSLARDGYTEAFF. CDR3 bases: TGTGCCAGCAGCTTGGCCAGGGACGGCTACACTGAAGCTTTCTTT.

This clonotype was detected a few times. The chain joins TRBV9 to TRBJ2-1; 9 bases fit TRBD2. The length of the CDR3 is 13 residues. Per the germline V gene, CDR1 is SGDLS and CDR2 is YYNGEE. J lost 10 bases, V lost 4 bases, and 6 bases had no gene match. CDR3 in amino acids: CASSRREGAEQFF. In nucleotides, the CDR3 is TGTGCCAGCAGCCGGCGGGAGGGCGCAGAGCAGTTCTTC.

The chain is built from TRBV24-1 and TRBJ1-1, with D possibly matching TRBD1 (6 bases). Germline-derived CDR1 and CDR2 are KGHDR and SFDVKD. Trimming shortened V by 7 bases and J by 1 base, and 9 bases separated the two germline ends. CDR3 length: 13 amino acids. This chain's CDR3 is CATRRTANTEAFF. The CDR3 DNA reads TGTGCCACCAGGCGGACAGCGAACACTGAAGCTTTCTTT.